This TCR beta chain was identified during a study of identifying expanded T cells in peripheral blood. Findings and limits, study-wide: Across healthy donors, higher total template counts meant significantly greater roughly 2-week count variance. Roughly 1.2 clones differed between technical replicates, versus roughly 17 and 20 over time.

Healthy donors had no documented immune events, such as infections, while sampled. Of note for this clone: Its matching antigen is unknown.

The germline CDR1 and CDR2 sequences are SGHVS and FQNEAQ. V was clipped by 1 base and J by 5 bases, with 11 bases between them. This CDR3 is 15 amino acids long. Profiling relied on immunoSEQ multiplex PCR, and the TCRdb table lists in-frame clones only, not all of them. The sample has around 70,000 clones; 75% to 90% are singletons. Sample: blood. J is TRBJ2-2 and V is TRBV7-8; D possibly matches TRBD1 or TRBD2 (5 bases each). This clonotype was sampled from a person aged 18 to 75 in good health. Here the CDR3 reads CASSLVQGGTGELFF. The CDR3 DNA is TGTGCCAGCAGCTTAGTGCAGGGCGGGACCGGGGAGCTGTTTTTT.